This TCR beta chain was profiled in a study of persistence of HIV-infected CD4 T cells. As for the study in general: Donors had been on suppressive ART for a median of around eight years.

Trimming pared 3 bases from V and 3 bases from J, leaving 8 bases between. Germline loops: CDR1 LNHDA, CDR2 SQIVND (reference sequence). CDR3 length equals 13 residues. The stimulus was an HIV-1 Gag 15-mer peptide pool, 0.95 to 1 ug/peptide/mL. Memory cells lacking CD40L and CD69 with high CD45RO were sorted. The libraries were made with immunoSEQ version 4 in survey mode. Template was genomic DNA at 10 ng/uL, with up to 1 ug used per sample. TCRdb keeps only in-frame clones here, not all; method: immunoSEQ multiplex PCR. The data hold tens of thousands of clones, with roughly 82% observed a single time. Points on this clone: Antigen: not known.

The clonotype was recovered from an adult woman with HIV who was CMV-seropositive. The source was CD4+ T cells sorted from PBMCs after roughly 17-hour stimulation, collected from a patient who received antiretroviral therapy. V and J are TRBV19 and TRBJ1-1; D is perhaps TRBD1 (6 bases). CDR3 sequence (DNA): TGTGCCAGTAGTATGAGGGGGGACACTGAAGCTTTCTTT. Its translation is CASSMRGDTEAFF.